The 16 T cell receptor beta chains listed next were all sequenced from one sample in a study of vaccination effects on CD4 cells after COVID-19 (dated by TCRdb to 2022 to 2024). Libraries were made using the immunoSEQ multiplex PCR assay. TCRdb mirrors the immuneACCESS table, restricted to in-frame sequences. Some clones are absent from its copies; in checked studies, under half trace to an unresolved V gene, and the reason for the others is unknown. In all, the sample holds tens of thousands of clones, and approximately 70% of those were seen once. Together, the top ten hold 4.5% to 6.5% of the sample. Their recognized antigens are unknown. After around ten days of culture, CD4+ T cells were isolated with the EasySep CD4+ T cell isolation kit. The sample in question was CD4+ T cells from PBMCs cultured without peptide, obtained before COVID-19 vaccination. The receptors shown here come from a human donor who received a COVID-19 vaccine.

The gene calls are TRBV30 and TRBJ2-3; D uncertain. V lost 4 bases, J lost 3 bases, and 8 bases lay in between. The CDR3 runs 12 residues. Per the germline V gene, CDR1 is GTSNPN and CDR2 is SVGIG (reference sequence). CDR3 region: CAWMWKTDTQYF. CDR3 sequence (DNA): TGTGCCTGGATGTGGAAGACAGATACGCAGTATTTT.

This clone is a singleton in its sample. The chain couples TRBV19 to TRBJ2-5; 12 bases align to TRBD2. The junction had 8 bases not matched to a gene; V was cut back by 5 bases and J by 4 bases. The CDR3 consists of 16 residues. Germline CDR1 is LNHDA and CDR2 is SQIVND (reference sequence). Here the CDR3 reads CASSPRLAGAVETQYF. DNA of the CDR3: TGTGCCAGTAGTCCCAGACTAGCGGGAGCGGTAGAGACCCAGTACTTC.

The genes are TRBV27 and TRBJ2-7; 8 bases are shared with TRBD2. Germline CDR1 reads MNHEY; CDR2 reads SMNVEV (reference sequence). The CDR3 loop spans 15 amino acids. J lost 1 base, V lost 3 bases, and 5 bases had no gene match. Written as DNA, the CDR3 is TGTGCCAGCAGTTTCGGCGGGAGGCAGTCCTACGAGCAGTACTTC. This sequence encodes CASSFGGRQSYEQYF.

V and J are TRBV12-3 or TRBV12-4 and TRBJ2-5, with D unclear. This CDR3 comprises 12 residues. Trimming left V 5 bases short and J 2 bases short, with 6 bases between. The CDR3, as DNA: TGTGCCAGCAGTACCCTTCAAGAGACCCAGTACTTC. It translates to CASSTLQETQYF.

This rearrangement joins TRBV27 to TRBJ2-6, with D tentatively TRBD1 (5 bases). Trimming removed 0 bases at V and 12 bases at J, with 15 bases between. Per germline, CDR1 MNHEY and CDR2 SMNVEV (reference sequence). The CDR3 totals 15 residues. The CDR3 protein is CASSLSYQGLGVLTF. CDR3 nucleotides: TGTGCCAGCAGTTTATCGTATCAGGGCCTAGGCGTCCTGACTTTC.

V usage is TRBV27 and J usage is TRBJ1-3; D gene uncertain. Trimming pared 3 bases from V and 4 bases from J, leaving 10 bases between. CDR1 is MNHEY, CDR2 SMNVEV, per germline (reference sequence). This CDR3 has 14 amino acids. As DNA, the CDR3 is TGTGCCAGCAGTTTCCGCGGATTCGGAAACACCATATATTTT. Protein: CASSFRGFGNTIYF.

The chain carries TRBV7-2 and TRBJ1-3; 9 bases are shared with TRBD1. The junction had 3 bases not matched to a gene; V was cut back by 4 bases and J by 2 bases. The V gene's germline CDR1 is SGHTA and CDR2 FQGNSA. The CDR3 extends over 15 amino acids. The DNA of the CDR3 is TGTGCCAGCAGCTCCCGGACAGGGGCTGGAAACACCATATATTTT. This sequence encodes CASSSRTGAGNTIYF.

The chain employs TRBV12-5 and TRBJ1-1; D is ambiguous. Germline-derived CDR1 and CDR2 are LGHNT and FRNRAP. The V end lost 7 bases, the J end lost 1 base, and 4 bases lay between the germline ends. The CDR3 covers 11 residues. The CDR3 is CASARNTEAFF. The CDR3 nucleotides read TGTGCTAGTGCCCGGAACACTGAAGCTTTCTTT. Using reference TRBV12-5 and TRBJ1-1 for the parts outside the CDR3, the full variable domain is DARVTQTPRHKVTEMGQEVTMRCQPILGHNTVFWYRQTMMQGLELLAYFRNRAPLDDSGMPKDRFSAEMPDATLATLKIQPSEPRDSAVYFCASARNTEAFFGQGTRLTVV.

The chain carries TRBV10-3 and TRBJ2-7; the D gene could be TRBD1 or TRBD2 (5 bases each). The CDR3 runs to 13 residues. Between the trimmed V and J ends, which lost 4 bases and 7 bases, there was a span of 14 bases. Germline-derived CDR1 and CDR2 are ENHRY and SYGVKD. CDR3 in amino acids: CAISVGVRGEQYF. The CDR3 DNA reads TGTGCCATCAGTGTGGGGGTACGAGGGGAGCAGTACTTC.

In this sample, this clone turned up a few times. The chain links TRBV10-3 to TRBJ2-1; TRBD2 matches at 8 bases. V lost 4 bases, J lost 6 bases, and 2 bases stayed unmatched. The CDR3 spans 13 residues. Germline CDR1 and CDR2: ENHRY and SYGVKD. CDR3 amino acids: CAISAGTSNEQFF. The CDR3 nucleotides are TGTGCCATCAGTGCCGGGACTAGCAATGAGCAGTTCTTC.

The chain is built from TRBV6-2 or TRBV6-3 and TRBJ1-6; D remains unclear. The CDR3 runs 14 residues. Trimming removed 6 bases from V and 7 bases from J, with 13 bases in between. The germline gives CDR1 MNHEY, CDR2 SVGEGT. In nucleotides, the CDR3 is TGTGCCAGCAGCCTCGGGGTCGGGAATTCACCCCTCCACTTT. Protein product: CASSLGVGNSPLHF.

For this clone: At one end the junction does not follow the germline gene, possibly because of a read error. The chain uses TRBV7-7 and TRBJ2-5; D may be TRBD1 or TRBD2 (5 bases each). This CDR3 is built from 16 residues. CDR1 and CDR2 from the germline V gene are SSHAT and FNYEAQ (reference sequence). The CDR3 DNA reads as TGTGCTAGCAGCTTAGGCCGAGGGGTTCGAGTAGAGACCCAGTACTTC. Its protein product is CASSLGRGVRVETQYF. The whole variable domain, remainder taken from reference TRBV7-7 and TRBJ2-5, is GAGVSQSPRYKVTKRGQDVTLRCDPISSHATLYWYQQALGQGPEFLTYFNYEAQPDKSGLPSDRFSAERPEGSISTLTIQRTEQRDSAMYRCASSLGRGVRVETQYFGPGTRLLVL.

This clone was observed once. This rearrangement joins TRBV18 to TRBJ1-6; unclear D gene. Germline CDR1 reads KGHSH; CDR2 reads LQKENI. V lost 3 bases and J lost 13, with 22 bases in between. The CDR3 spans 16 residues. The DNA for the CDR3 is TGTGCCAGCTCACCCTCCGAGGCACCGGCCGGTTCGCCCCTCCACTTT. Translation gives CASSPSEAPAGSPLHF.

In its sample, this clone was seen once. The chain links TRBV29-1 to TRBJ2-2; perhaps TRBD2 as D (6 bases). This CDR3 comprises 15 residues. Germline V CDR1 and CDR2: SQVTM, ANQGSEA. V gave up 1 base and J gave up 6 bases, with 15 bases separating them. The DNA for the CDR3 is TGCAGCGTTGAAGTAGTCCGGGGAGGTTCCGGGGAGCTGTTTTTT. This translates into CSVEVVRGGSGELFF.

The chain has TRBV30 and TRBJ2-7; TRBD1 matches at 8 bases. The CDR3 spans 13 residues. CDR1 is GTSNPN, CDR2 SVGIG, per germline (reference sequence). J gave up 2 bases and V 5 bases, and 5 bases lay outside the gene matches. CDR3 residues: CAWAAGQAYEQYF. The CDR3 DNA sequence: TGTGCCTGGGCCGCGGGACAGGCCTACGAGCAGTACTTC.

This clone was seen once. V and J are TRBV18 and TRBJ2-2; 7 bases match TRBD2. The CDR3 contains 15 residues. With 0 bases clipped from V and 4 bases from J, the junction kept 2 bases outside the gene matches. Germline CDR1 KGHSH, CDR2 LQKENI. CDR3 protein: CASSPPGGSTGELFF. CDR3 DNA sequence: TGTGCCAGCTCACCACCTGGCGGGAGCACCGGGGAGCTGTTTTTT. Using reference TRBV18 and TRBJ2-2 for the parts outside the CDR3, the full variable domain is NAGVMQNPRHLVRRRGQEARLRCSPMKGHSHVYWYRQLPEEGLKFMVYLQKENIIDESGMPKERFSAEFPKEGPSILRIQQVVRGDSAAYFCASSPPGGSTGELFFGEGSRLTVL.